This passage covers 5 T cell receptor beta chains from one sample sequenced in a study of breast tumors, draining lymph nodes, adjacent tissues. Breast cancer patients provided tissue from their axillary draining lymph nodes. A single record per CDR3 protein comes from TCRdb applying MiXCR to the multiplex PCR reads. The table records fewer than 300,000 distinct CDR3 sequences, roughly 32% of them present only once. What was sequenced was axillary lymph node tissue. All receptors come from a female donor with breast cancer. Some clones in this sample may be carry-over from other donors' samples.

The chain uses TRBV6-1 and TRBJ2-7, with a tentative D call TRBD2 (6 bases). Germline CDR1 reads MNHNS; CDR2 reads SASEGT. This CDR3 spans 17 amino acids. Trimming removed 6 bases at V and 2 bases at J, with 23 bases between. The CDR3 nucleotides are TGTGCCAGCAGCGAGATTTTAGGAGGGACGGCTGCCTACGAGCAGTACTTC. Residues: CASSEILGGTAAYEQYF.

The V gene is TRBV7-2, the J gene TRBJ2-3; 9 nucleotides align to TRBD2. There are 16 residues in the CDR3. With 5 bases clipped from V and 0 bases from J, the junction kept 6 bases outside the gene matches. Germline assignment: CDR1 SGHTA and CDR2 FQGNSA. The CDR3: CASSDNSGSSTDTQYF. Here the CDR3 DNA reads TGTGCCAGCAGCGACAATAGCGGGAGTAGCACAGATACGCAGTATTTT. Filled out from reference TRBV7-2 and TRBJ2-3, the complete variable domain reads GAGVSQSPSNKVTEKGKDVELRCDPISGHTALYWYRQSLGQGLEFLIYFQGNSAPDKSGLPSDRFSAERTGGSVSTLTIQRTQQEDSAVYLCASSDNSGSSTDTQYFGPGTRLTVL.

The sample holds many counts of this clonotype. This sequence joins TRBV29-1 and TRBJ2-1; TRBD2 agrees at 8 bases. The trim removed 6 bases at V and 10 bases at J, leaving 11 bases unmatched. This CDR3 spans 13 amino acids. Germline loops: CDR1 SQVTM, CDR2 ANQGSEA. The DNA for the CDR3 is TGCAGCGTAGAAAAAACTAGCGGCGGAGAGCAGTTCTTC. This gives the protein CSVEKTSGGEQFF.

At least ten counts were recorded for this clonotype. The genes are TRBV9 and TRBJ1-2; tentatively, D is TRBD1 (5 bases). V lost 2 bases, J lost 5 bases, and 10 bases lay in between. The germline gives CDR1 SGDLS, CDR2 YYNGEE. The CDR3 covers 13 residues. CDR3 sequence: CASSVGGGYGYTF. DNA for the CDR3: TGTGCCAGCAGCGTGGGGGGGGGGTATGGCTACACCTTC.

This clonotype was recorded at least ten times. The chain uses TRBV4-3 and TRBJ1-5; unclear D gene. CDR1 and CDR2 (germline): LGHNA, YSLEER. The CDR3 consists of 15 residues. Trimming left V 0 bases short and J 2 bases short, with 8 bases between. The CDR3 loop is CASSQDSARNQPQHF. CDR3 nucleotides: TGCGCCAGCAGCCAAGATTCGGCCCGCAATCAGCCCCAGCATTTT.